What follows are 4 T cell receptor beta chains derived from one specimen sequenced in a study of T-cell memory formation after mild COVID-19. TCRdb used MiXCR to reprocess the 5' RACE reads, holding one entry per CDR3 protein. This sample carries roughly 200,000 distinct CDR3 sequences, around 17% of them seen once, and the ten largest clones take 2% to 2.5%. The sequencing sample was made of PBMCs or a T cell subset sorted from them (not recorded which). The receptors here all came from an adult woman who had mild COVID-19 (a few samples of this study predate the infection). Cell type and time point are not known.

The genes are TRBV18 and TRBJ2-5, with TRBD1 matching 9 bases. Germline V gives CDR1 KGHSH, CDR2 LQKENI. This CDR3 is 15 amino acids long. Germline trimming cut 2 bases from V and 3 bases from J; bases unmatched to any gene: 4. In DNA, the CDR3 is TGTGCCAGCTCACCATCGGGACAGGGAAAAGAGACCCAGTACTTC. It specifies CASSPSGQGKETQYF.

In its sample, this clonotype was seen a few times. The J gene is TRBJ1-5, the V gene TRBV19; D is unresolved. Looked up from germline, CDR1 is LNHDA and CDR2 is SQIVND (reference sequence). The CDR3 is made up of 12 amino acids. V was trimmed by 6 bases and J by 7 bases, leaving 10 bases between them. The CDR3 region has the DNA TGTGCCAGTAGGAGGGAAGGACAGCCCCAGCATTTT. Translating it yields CASRREGQPQHF.

This clonotype has just a few counts. The chain carries TRBV7-2 and TRBJ2-1; the match to TRBD2 covers 9 bases. In germline, CDR1 is SGHTA, CDR2 FQGNSA. The CDR3 runs to 16 residues. Losses at the gene ends were 2 bases for V and 3 bases for J; bases not matched to a gene: 5. CDR3: CASSLRGSGSYNEQFF. In DNA form, the CDR3 reads TGTGCCAGCAGCTTAAGGGGTAGCGGGAGCTACAATGAGCAGTTCTTC.

The gene calls are TRBV5-6 and TRBJ2-3; 7 bases fit TRBD2. Trimming removed 7 bases from V and 2 bases from J; junction bases left unmatched: 10. The CDR3 consists of 15 residues. Per the germline V gene, CDR1 is SGHDT and CDR2 is YYEEEE. CDR3 sequence: CASGSSSGTTDTQYF. The CDR3 DNA reads as TGTGCCAGCGGCTCGAGCAGCGGGACCACAGATACGCAGTATTTT.